These 26 T cell receptor beta chains share one sample of origin, sequenced in a study of cytomegalovirus exposure and HLA in healthy donors. The study ran its PCR with 60 Vbeta and 13 Jbeta primers. Sequencing used immunoSEQ multiplex PCR; TCRdb keeps in-frame clones, though not all of them. The table has about 150,000 clones, about four fifths seen once. Sequenced input: PBMCs. Every receptor here comes from a woman between 45 and 60 years old in good health and CMV-seropositive.

The chain is built from TRBV11-2 and TRBJ1-1; 8 bases line up with TRBD1. The CDR3 has 16 amino acids. J gave up 1 base and V 5 bases, and 9 bases lay outside the gene matches. Per the germline V gene, CDR1 is SGHAT and CDR2 is FQNNGV. CDR3 amino acids: CASSRTQGQANTEAFF. The CDR3 nucleotides are TGTGCCAGCAGCCGCACCCAGGGACAGGCGAACACTGAAGCTTTCTTT.

This chain connects TRBV9 to TRBJ1-2; D not certain. Looked up from germline, CDR1 is SGDLS and CDR2 is YYNGEE. V was clipped by 3 bases and J by 4 bases, with 10 bases between them. The CDR3 consists of 13 residues. This CDR3 reads CASSAGFGYGYTF. CDR3 nucleotide sequence: TGTGCCAGCAGCGCCGGGTTTGGCTATGGCTACACCTTC.

This clone was observed once. The chain joins TRBV9 to TRBJ1-2; 7 nucleotides match TRBD1. CDR1 SGDLS and CDR2 YYNGEE come from the germline V gene. The CDR3 length is 16 residues. V was clipped by 3 bases and J by 5 bases; unmatched bases: 13. The CDR3 sequence is CASSAFESRGRYGYTF. CDR3 DNA: TGTGCCAGCAGCGCGTTTGAGAGCAGGGGGAGGTATGGCTACACCTTC.

The chain combines TRBV28 with TRBJ1-4, with TRBD1 matching 7 bases. Germline loops: CDR1 MDHEN, CDR2 SYDVKM. This CDR3 is built from 17 residues. The V and J ends lost 7 bases and 7 bases, in that order; junction bases with no gene match: 18. CDR3 region: CASTEPPGTESSEKLFF. CDR3 DNA sequence: TGTGCCAGCACCGAACCCCCTGGGACAGAGAGTAGTGAAAAACTGTTTTTT.

This clone was detected only once. The CDR3 sequence: CASSLSFRTFGGYTF. The CDR3 region has the DNA TGTGCCAGCAGCTTAAGTTTCAGGACTTTCGGTGGCTACACCTTC. The V and J genes are TRBV7-2 and TRBJ1-2; D gene uncertain. In germline, CDR1 is SGHTA, CDR2 FQGNSA. This CDR3 spans 15 amino acids. Between the trimmed V and J ends, which lost 2 bases and 7 bases, there was a span of 17 bases.

The V gene is TRBV5-1, the J gene TRBJ2-2; TRBD1 is a possible D gene (5 bases). The CDR3 has 14 amino acids. The V gene lost 2 bases and the J gene lost 6 bases, with 11 bases spanning the gap. Germline values: CDR1 SGHRS, CDR2 YFSETQ. As DNA, the CDR3 is TGCGCCAGCAGCTTTGGTAGGGGTGCCGGGGAGCTGTTTTTT. Translation gives CASSFGRGAGELFF.

This chain uses TRBV10-3 with TRBJ2-1; 7 bases are a match to TRBD1. This CDR3 region has 18 residues. Germline CDR1 ENHRY, CDR2 SYGVKD. The V and J ends lost 0 bases and 13 bases, in that order; junction bases with no gene match: 21. This chain's CDR3 is CAISESAGLGQFWVVQFF. The CDR3 bases are TGTGCCATCAGTGAGTCAGCTGGACTGGGACAGTTTTGGGTGGTCCAGTTCTTC.

The count of this clone is one. The J gene is TRBJ2-7, the V gene TRBV7-9; 10 nucleotides align to TRBD1. The V segment lost 1 base and the J segment 0 bases; nucleotides outside the gene matches: 6. The CDR3 is 17 residues long. The germline V gene has CDR1 SEHNR and CDR2 FQNEAQ (reference sequence). The chain's CDR3 is CASSLGDRGLGSYEQYF. The CDR3 DNA is TGTGCCAGCAGCTTAGGGGACAGGGGACTAGGCTCCTACGAGCAGTACTTC.

The rearrangement links TRBV28 to TRBJ1-5; 10 bases align to TRBD1. The CDR3 is 14 amino acids. V gave up 3 bases and J gave up 11 bases; unmatched junction bases: 7. Germline lookup yields CDR1 MDHEN and CDR2 SYDVKM. The CDR3 is CASSFHGQGEAQHF. CDR3 coding DNA: TGTGCCAGCAGTTTTCACGGACAGGGGGAGGCCCAGCATTTT.

The V gene is TRBV18, the J gene TRBJ1-1, with 9 bases identical to TRBD1. The germline V gene encodes CDR1 KGHSH and CDR2 LQKENI. With 2 bases clipped from V and 1 base from J, the junction kept 5 bases outside the gene matches. The CDR3 sequence is 16 residues long. CDR3 sequence: CASSPEWTGANTEAFF. Here the CDR3 DNA reads TGTGCCAGCTCACCAGAATGGACAGGGGCGAACACTGAAGCTTTCTTT.

This chain links TRBV9 with TRBJ2-1, with 10 positions matching TRBD2. CDR3 length: 15 amino acids. Looked up from germline, CDR1 is SGDLS and CDR2 is YYNGEE. J was trimmed by 9 bases and V by 0 bases; bases with no gene match: 6. The DNA for the CDR3 is TGTGCCAGCAGCGTAGTGTGGACTAGCGGTGTTGAGCAGTTCTTC. It is translated as CASSVVWTSGVEQFF. Variable domain in full (rest from reference TRBV9 and TRBJ2-1): DSGVTQTPKHLITATGQRVTLRCSPRSGDLSVYWYQQSLDQGLQFLIQYYNGEERAKGNILERFSAQQFPDLHSELNLSSLELGDSALYFCASSVVWTSGVEQFFGPGTRLTVL.

The chain couples TRBV27 to TRBJ2-5; D gene ambiguous. The CDR3 spans 15 residues. The V end was cut by 4 bases, the J end by 0 bases, with 12 bases between. The germline V gene encodes CDR1 MNHEY and CDR2 SMNVEV (reference sequence). The chain's CDR3 is CASSYGAAYQETQYF. CDR3 in DNA: TGTGCCAGCAGTTACGGAGCAGCCTACCAAGAGACCCAGTACTTC.

The chain recombines TRBV6-5 with TRBJ1-2; TRBD1 matches 8 bases. Germline V lookup: CDR1 MNHEY, CDR2 SVGAGI. This CDR3 spans 15 amino acids. Unmatched junction bases numbered 5, after V lost 5 bases and J lost 0 bases. The CDR3 sequence is CASSPGDRPNYGYTF. CDR3 in DNA: TGTGCCAGCAGTCCCGGGGACAGGCCTAACTATGGCTACACCTTC.

This clone was seen once. This chain uses TRBV30 with TRBJ1-2, with 7 bases identical to TRBD1. The germline CDR1 and CDR2 sequences are GTSNPN and SVGIG (reference sequence). V was clipped by 0 bases and J by 4 bases; unmatched bases: 8. This CDR3 contains 15 residues. The CDR3 DNA sequence: TGTGCCTGGAGTGTCAAAGGGGGCGCTGGCTATGGCTACACCTTC. The encoded protein is CAWSVKGGAGYGYTF.

The chain recombines TRBV19 with TRBJ2-1; TRBD2 matches 7 bases. The CDR3 consists of 13 residues. After removal of 5 bases from V and 12 bases from J, the junction contained 10 bases not matched to a gene. From germline, CDR1 is LNHDA and CDR2 SQIVND (reference sequence). The CDR3 loop reads CASSANSREGQFF. The CDR3 nucleotides read TGTGCCAGTAGTGCTAACTCCAGGGAGGGGCAGTTCTTC.

V gene TRBV12-5 combines with J gene TRBJ2-7, with unresolved D. This CDR3 region has 16 residues. The germline V and J ends were trimmed by 0 bases and 4 bases, with 16 bases remaining between them. CDR1 and CDR2 (germline): LGHNT, FRNRAP. The CDR3 spells CASGLVGGLEGYEQYF. The DNA for the CDR3 is TGTGCTAGTGGTTTGGTAGGTGGGCTGGAAGGATACGAGCAGTACTTC.

This sequence joins TRBV5-4 and TRBJ2-7, with TRBD1 identical over 8 bases. The CDR3 loop spans 14 amino acids. CDR1 and CDR2 (germline): SGHNT, YYREEE (reference sequence). J lost 5 bases, V lost 0 bases, and 4 bases had no gene match. This CDR3 reads CASSLGQGNNEQYF. CDR3 DNA: TGTGCCAGCAGCTTGGGACAGGGGAACAACGAGCAGTACTTC.

This sequence joins TRBV9 and TRBJ2-3; D may be TRBD2 (6 bases). Germline V lookup: CDR1 SGDLS, CDR2 YYNGEE. The CDR3 totals 16 residues. V gave up 0 bases and J gave up 2 bases, with 13 bases separating them. CDR3 coding DNA: TGTGCCAGCAGCGTAGATGTGGGAGGAACCACAGATACGCAGTATTTT. It specifies CASSVDVGGTTDTQYF.

On this clone: Its ends do not fully match the called genes, so a read error is possible. This specimen includes other DNA sequences encoding the same CDR3. This chain connects TRBV2 to TRBJ2-1, with TRBD2 matching over 9 bases. The CDR3 is 19 residues long. Germline CDR1 is SNHLY and CDR2 is FYNNEI. The CDR3 loop is CASSRLHLTSGYSYNEQFF. In nucleotides, the CDR3 is TGTGCCAGCAGCCGCCTTCATTTGACTAGCGGTTACTCCTATAATGAGCAGTTCTTC.

This clone was found once. V gene TRBV19 combines with J gene TRBJ1-5; weak D call: TRBD1 (6 bases). Germline V gene sequence: CDR1 LNHDA, CDR2 SQIVND (reference sequence). The CDR3 runs to 16 residues. Trimming took off 7 bases at V and 2 bases at J, with 18 bases between the two ends. The CDR3 protein is CASTPDRQLGNQPQHF. The DNA for the CDR3 is TGTGCCAGTACCCCCGACAGGCAACTCGGCAATCAGCCCCAGCATTTT.

This rearrangement joins TRBV7-3 to TRBJ2-1; TRBD2 might be the D (6 bases). The V end lost 4 bases, the J end lost 11 bases, and 15 bases lay between the germline ends. Germline V lookup: CDR1 SGHTA, CDR2 FQGTGA. This CDR3 region has 13 residues. In nucleotides, the CDR3 is TGTGCCAGCAGCTCCACTCCGGGGGAACAGCAGTTCTTC. Amino acid sequence: CASSSTPGEQQFF.

This clone occurred a few times. The gene calls are TRBV25-1 and TRBJ2-5, with a tentative D call TRBD2 (5 bases). Trimming left V 3 bases short and J 3 bases short, with 11 bases between. The germline V gene has CDR1 MGHDK and CDR2 SYGVNS. This CDR3 comprises 14 residues. The CDR3 sequence: CASSDFETKETQYF. Written as DNA, the CDR3 is TGTGCCAGCAGTGACTTCGAGACTAAAGAGACCCAGTACTTC.

The chain uses TRBV18 and TRBJ1-3; 7 positions agree with TRBD1. The trim removed 6 bases at V and 1 base at J, leaving 9 bases unmatched. The germline V gene has CDR1 KGHSH and CDR2 LQKENI. CDR3 length: 16 amino acids. The CDR3 sequence is CASSRLRQGSGNTIYF. The CDR3 nucleotides are TGTGCCAGCTCGCGATTACGACAGGGTTCTGGAAACACCATATATTTT.

This clone was seen a single time. The CDR3 DNA reads TGCGCCAGCAGCTTGCTGGCGGGGGGGCTGGGTGAGACCCAGTACTTC. It codes for CASSLLAGGLGETQYF. The chain combines TRBV5-1 with TRBJ2-5; 9 nucleotides line up with TRBD2. The germline V gene has CDR1 SGHRS and CDR2 YFSETQ. The length of the CDR3 is 16 residues. The V gene end was trimmed by 1 base and the J gene end by 5 bases; junction bases not matched to a gene: 9.

The chain joins TRBV18 to TRBJ1-2; 8 bases fit TRBD1. Trimming removed 1 base from V and 8 bases from J; junction bases left unmatched: 9. Germline CDR1 KGHSH, CDR2 LQKENI. The CDR3 sequence is 15 residues long. CDR3 protein: CASSPLDRGSGGYTF. The CDR3 bases are TGTGCCAGCTCACCACTCGACAGGGGCTCGGGGGGCTACACCTTC.

The chain recombines TRBV7-6 with TRBJ2-1; D unclear. There are 15 residues in the CDR3. Trimming stripped 0 bases from V and 9 bases from J, with 15 bases between. Germline assignment: CDR1 SGHVS and CDR2 FNYEAQ. The CDR3 DNA reads as TGTGCCAGCAGCTTAGCGTTACCTGGGCGATCTGAGCAGTTCTTC. Translating it yields CASSLALPGRSEQFF.